This T cell receptor beta chain is from a study of T cells in localized non-small cell lung cancer. The CDR3 sequence is 14 residues long. V lost 7 bases and J 2 bases, leaving 12 bases between the germline ends. Germline CDR1 and CDR2: MGHDK and SYGVNS. Assay: immunoSEQ multiplex PCR; the TCRdb copy retains only in-frame clones and omits some. The sample yields 40,000 to 55,000 clones, roughly 80% seen once. Sequencing was performed on PBMCs, taken before any cancer treatment. V gene TRBV25-1 combines with J gene TRBJ2-1; a possible D gene is TRBD2 (5 bases). The clonotype was recovered from a woman between 35 and 70 years old with stage II lung adenocarcinoma. DNA of the CDR3: TGTGCCAGCACGATTAGCGAAACCTACAATGAGCAGTTCTTC. As protein: CASTISETYNEQFF.